The next 29 T cell receptor beta chains were all read from a single sample in a study of response to subunit inactivated influenza vaccine. TCRdb re-analysed the RT-PCR reads in MiXCR, keeping a single row per CDR3 protein. The sample consists of 280,000 or so distinct CDR3 sequences, 20% to 25% of them appearing once. Sequencing was performed on PBMCs from blood, taken around 22 months after vaccination. The source is a man aged 50 to 69 who received an inactivated influenza vaccine.

This chain uses TRBV7-2 with TRBJ1-4; D might be TRBD1 (5 bases). CDR1 SGHTA and CDR2 FQGNSA come from the germline V gene. V was trimmed by 4 bases and J by 0 bases, leaving 30 bases between them. The CDR3 loop spans 22 amino acids. The CDR3 loop is CASSWKKGTGTYDRPTNEKLFF. CDR3 coding DNA: TGTGCCAGCAGCTGGAAAAAGGGGACCGGGACGTACGACCGGCCAACTAATGAAAAACTGTTTTTT. The whole variable domain, filled in from reference TRBV7-2 and TRBJ1-4, reads GAGVSQSPSNKVTEKGKDVELRCDPISGHTALYWYRQSLGQGLEFLIYFQGNSAPDKSGLPSDRFSAERTGGSVSTLTIQRTQQEDSAVYLCASSWKKGTGTYDRPTNEKLFFGSGTQLSVL.

This clonotype was recorded many times. J is TRBJ1-5 and V is TRBV20-1, with 7 bases identical to TRBD1. This CDR3 has 13 residues. V shed 5 bases and J 5 bases; nucleotides not matched to a gene: 6. The germline gives CDR1 DFQATT, CDR2 SNEGSKA (reference sequence). The CDR3 bases are TGCAGTGCTTCCGGGACAGCTGATCAGCCCCAGCATTTT. It translates to CSASGTADQPQHF.

The rearrangement uses TRBV4-3 and TRBJ1-2; D gene unclear. From germline, CDR1 is LGHNA and CDR2 YSLEER. The CDR3 totals 14 residues. Trimming pared 0 bases from V and 3 bases from J, leaving 8 bases between. DNA of the CDR3: TGCGCCAGCAGCCAAGATATACAACACTATGGCTACACCTTC. Encoded protein: CASSQDIQHYGYTF.

The chain joins TRBV18 to TRBJ1-1; maybe TRBD1 (5 bases). V was shortened by 3 bases and J by 4 bases, with 15 bases between the two germline ends. This CDR3 spans 15 amino acids. CDR1 and CDR2 from the germline V gene are KGHSH and LQKENI. This CDR3 is CASSPGPGWATEAFF. CDR3 in DNA: TGTGCCAGCTCACCGGGGCCGGGCTGGGCCACTGAAGCTTTCTTT.

This clonotype was detected a few times. J is TRBJ2-5 and V is TRBV20-1, with D possibly matching TRBD2 (5 bases). The CDR3 runs to 13 residues. The V and J ends lost 6 bases and 1 base respectively, with 12 bases between them. Germline CDR1 and CDR2: DFQATT and SNEGSKA (reference sequence). Here the CDR3 reads CSAPWRAQETQYF. CDR3 DNA: TGCAGTGCCCCTTGGCGGGCCCAAGAGACCCAGTACTTC.

This clonotype was counted a few times. The rearrangement links TRBV9 to TRBJ2-5; D is ambiguous. Germline V gene data show CDR1 as SGDLS and CDR2 as YYNGEE. The CDR3 is made up of 14 amino acids. V was clipped by 2 bases and J by 1 base, with 9 bases between them. CDR3 DNA: TGTGCCAGCAGCGTTTCAGCCCTCCAAGAGACCCAGTACTTC. Protein product: CASSVSALQETQYF. Filled out from reference TRBV9 and TRBJ2-5, the complete variable domain reads DSGVTQTPKHLITATGQRVTLRCSPRSGDLSVYWYQQSLDQGLQFLIQYYNGEERAKGNILERFSAQQFPDLHSELNLSSLELGDSALYFCASSVSALQETQYFGPGTRLLVL.

Ten or more counts support this clonotype. In DNA form, the CDR3 reads TGTGCCAGCAGAGGACAGGGGAACACTGAAGCTTTCTTT. Its translation is CASRGQGNTEAFF. V and J are TRBV12-3 or TRBV12-4 and TRBJ1-1; 8 bases agree with TRBD1. V lost 6 bases and J lost 1; bases outside the gene matches: 1. The CDR3 loop spans 13 amino acids.

The table lists this clonotype with a count of one. This chain connects TRBV9 to TRBJ2-1, with TRBD1 identical over 7 bases. The length of the CDR3 is 15 residues. The V segment lost 0 bases and the J segment 2 bases; nucleotides outside the gene matches: 2. Germline assignment: CDR1 SGDLS and CDR2 YYNGEE. DNA for the CDR3: TGTGCCAGCAGCGTAGAGGGGGCAGCCTACAATGAGCAGTTCTTC. Protein product: CASSVEGAAYNEQFF.

The chain carries TRBV4-2 and TRBJ2-2; 7 bases fit TRBD2. The ends lost 1 base at V and 7 bases at J; junction bases unmatched: 6. Germline V CDR1 and CDR2: LGHNA, YNFKEQ. CDR3 length: 15 amino acids. As DNA, the CDR3 is TGTGCCAGCAGCCAAGGAGCGGGGTGGGGCGGGGAGCTGTTTTTT. This gives the protein CASSQGAGWGGELFF.

The V gene is TRBV7-9, the J gene TRBJ1-5; D unresolved. V lost 6 bases to trimming and J lost 0 bases, with 6 bases between them. The germline gives CDR1 SEHNR, CDR2 FQNEAQ (reference sequence). This CDR3 is built from 13 residues. The CDR3 nucleotides are TGTGCCAGCAGTATCACTAGCAATCAGCCCCAGCATTTT. This sequence encodes CASSITSNQPQHF.

The chain links TRBV28 to TRBJ1-2; D is unclear. Germline values: CDR1 MDHEN, CDR2 SYDVKM. Deletions cut 3 bases from V and 5 bases from J, with 13 bases between. The CDR3 contains 14 residues. The CDR3, as DNA: TGTGCCAGCAGTTTCGGCAGCAACCTATATGGCTACACCTTC. Translating gives CASSFGSNLYGYTF.

V usage is TRBV27 and J usage is TRBJ2-5, with D uncertain. The V end was cut by 5 bases, the J end by 5 bases, with 12 bases between. CDR3 length equals 13 residues. Germline V gives CDR1 MNHEY, CDR2 SMNVEV (reference sequence). The CDR3, as DNA: TGTGCCAGCAGTCGAGAAGGGTGGGAGACCCAGTACTTC. Its translation: CASSREGWETQYF.

This clonotype was seen a handful of times. The chain has TRBV7-8 and TRBJ2-2; possible D gene TRBD2, 5 bases. V gave up 5 bases and J gave up 6 bases, with 22 bases separating them. The germline V gene has CDR1 SGHVS and CDR2 FQNEAQ. This CDR3 has 17 amino acids. The CDR3 DNA reads TGTGCCAGCAGCCACGGCACGAGGGTGAGGAGCGCCGGGGAGCTGTTTTTT. This codes for CASSHGTRVRSAGELFF.

The gene calls are TRBV3-1 and TRBJ2-2, with 8 bases that match TRBD2. The CDR3 runs 15 residues. V dropped 4 bases and J dropped 5; count of bases not matched to a gene: 6. Germline V gene sequence: CDR1 LGHDT, CDR2 YNNKEL (reference sequence). CDR3 region: CASSRRTSITGELFF. The DNA for the CDR3 is TGTGCCAGCAGCCGACGGACTAGCATAACCGGGGAGCTGTTTTTT.

This clonotype was picked up a small number of times. The chain links TRBV18 to TRBJ1-5, with a tentative D call TRBD1 (5 bases). This CDR3 has 13 residues. Germline V gives CDR1 KGHSH, CDR2 LQKENI. Trimming left V 3 bases short and J 7 bases short, with 10 bases between. The chain's CDR3 is CASSPSTDQPQHF. The DNA for the CDR3 is TGTGCCAGCTCACCGTCGACAGACCAGCCCCAGCATTTT.

The sample holds many counts of this clonotype. The gene calls are TRBV5-1 and TRBJ1-4; 8 bases line up with TRBD1. This CDR3 has 15 residues. CDR1 and CDR2 from the germline V gene are SGHRS and YFSETQ. Unmatched junction bases numbered 6, after V lost 0 bases and J lost 8 bases. CDR3 residues: CASSLAGTGGEKLFF. As DNA, the CDR3 is TGCGCCAGCAGCTTGGCTGGCACAGGGGGAGAAAAACTGTTTTTT.

This clonotype occurred many times. V is TRBV23-1 and J is TRBJ1-2, with 7 bases lining up with TRBD1. TRBV23-1 is annotated as an ORF whose role is uncertain. Losses at the gene ends were 3 bases for V and 1 base for J; bases not matched to a gene: 5. The CDR3 contains 15 residues. The CDR3 sequence is CASSHTGTDNYGYTF. The CDR3 nucleotides are TGCGCCAGCAGTCATACCGGGACAGATAACTATGGCTACACCTTC.

The V gene is TRBV19, the J gene TRBJ1-5, with D unresolved. Trimming pared 2 bases from V and 2 bases from J, leaving 10 bases between. The CDR3 consists of 15 residues. Germline assignment: CDR1 LNHDA and CDR2 SQIVND (reference sequence). As DNA, the CDR3 is TGTGCCAGTAGTATATCGGGTAACGGCAATCAGCCCCAGCATTTT. As protein: CASSISGNGNQPQHF.

Only a few counts were recorded for this clonotype. This rearrangement joins TRBV11-2 to TRBJ1-2; D is unclear. The CDR3 extends over 14 amino acids. The V and J ends lost 1 base and 7 bases respectively, with 13 bases between them. Germline loops: CDR1 SGHAT, CDR2 FQNNGV. The CDR3 DNA sequence: TGTGCCAGCAGCTTAGTAGCAGGAGTAGGTGGCTACACCTTC. It is translated as CASSLVAGVGGYTF.

Only a few counts were recorded for this clonotype. The chain is built from TRBV3-1 and TRBJ2-2, with TRBD2 matching 9 bases. The germline V gene encodes CDR1 LGHDT and CDR2 YNNKEL (reference sequence). This CDR3 region has 15 residues. J gave up 6 bases and V 6 bases, and 8 bases lay outside the gene matches. The CDR3 coding sequence is TGTGCCAGCAGACCAGGACTAGCGAGCGCCGGGGAGCTGTTTTTT. The encoded protein is CASRPGLASAGELFF.

This sequence joins TRBV18 and TRBJ2-1; 7 bases align to TRBD1. The germline CDR1 and CDR2 sequences are KGHSH and LQKENI. V was pared by 3 bases and J by 1 base, with 3 bases of the junction left unmatched. The CDR3 extends over 15 amino acids. The CDR3 DNA is TGTGCCAGCTCACCCCGGGACAGATCCTACAATGAGCAGTTCTTC. This codes for CASSPRDRSYNEQFF.

The chain employs TRBV6-6 and TRBJ1-2; the D gene is possibly TRBD1 (5 bases). This CDR3 is 12 amino acids long. Germline V CDR1 and CDR2: MNHNY, SVGAGI (reference sequence). Trimming stripped 8 bases from V and 6 bases from J, with 13 bases between. The DNA for the CDR3 is TGTGCCAGCCACCCAGGGCCTCATGGCTACACCTTC. It yields the protein CASHPGPHGYTF.

This clonotype was seen repeatedly, ten times or more. The rearrangement uses TRBV5-4 and TRBJ1-6; TRBD1 matches at 7 bases. The CDR3 is 14 residues long. The V and J ends lost 4 bases and 10 bases, in that order; junction bases with no gene match: 8. Germline CDR1 reads SGHNT; CDR2 reads YYREEE (reference sequence). The CDR3 DNA reads TGTGCCAGCAGCCATTGGGACAGTCTATCACCCCTCCACTTT. It translates to CASSHWDSLSPLHF.

The chain joins TRBV4-1 to TRBJ2-1; a weak D match, TRBD1 (6 bases). Germline CDR1 reads MGHRA; CDR2 reads YSYEKL. This CDR3 region has 15 residues. Trimming took off 4 bases at V and 9 bases at J, with 19 bases between the two ends. The CDR3 region has the DNA TGCGCCAGCAGCCTGAGGGACATTACAGGGACTGAGCAGTTCTTC. Its protein product is CASSLRDITGTEQFF.

At least ten counts were recorded for this clonotype. The rearrangement links TRBV20-1 to TRBJ2-5; 7 bases are a match to TRBD2. This CDR3 has 15 residues. V trimming: 1 base; J trimming: 2 bases; junction bases outside the gene matches: 7. Germline V gene data show CDR1 as DFQATT and CDR2 as SNEGSKA (reference sequence). The CDR3 protein is CSARVAGDFQETQYF. For the CDR3, the DNA is TGCAGTGCTAGAGTTGCGGGAGATTTTCAAGAGACCCAGTACTTC.

The chain combines TRBV5-6 with TRBJ1-1, with D hard to call. This CDR3 contains 13 residues. Germline CDR1 is SGHDT and CDR2 is YYEEEE. V gave up 0 bases and J gave up 10 bases, with 13 bases separating them. The CDR3 here is CASSLDTISAAFF. CDR3 DNA sequence: TGTGCCAGCAGCTTGGACACCATCTCGGCAGCTTTCTTT.

In this sample, this clonotype turned up a few times. The J gene is TRBJ1-1, the V gene TRBV28; TRBD1 is a possible D gene (6 bases). Germline V CDR1 and CDR2: MDHEN, SYDVKM. The CDR3 runs 16 residues. V was shortened by 7 bases and J by 0 bases, with 18 bases between the two germline ends. The DNA of the CDR3 is TGTGCCAGCAAGTACGGGGGGCAAAACATGAACACTGAAGCTTTCTTT. This translates into CASKYGGQNMNTEAFF.

The chain has TRBV28 and TRBJ1-1, with 7 nucleotides matching TRBD1. The germline V gene encodes CDR1 MDHEN and CDR2 SYDVKM. The CDR3 is 15 amino acids. J lost 0 bases, V lost 5 bases, and 6 bases had no gene match. This CDR3 is CASSQERGLNTEAFF. The DNA of the CDR3 is TGTGCCAGCAGTCAGGAAAGGGGGCTGAACACTGAAGCTTTCTTT.

This clonotype was detected ten times or more. This rearrangement joins TRBV19 to TRBJ1-5, with 7 bases matching TRBD1. From germline, CDR1 is LNHDA and CDR2 SQIVND (reference sequence). V dropped 6 bases and J dropped 8; count of bases not matched to a gene: 13. CDR3 size: 15 residues. The CDR3 reads CASRYGAGGGEPQHF. CDR3 nucleotide sequence: TGTGCCAGTAGGTATGGGGCAGGGGGTGGAGAGCCCCAGCATTTT.